The rows below give T cell receptor beta chains drawn from one sample of a study of shared clonotypes between healthy human individuals. Clones were sequenced by immunoSEQ multiplex PCR, and TCRdb holds only the in-frame ones, with some missing. The table shows about 2 million clones, with 90% to 95% occurring only once. The sample comprised naive CD4+ T cells sorted from blood. The source is a man between 18 and 29 years old in good health. CDR3s include the opening cysteine and the closing phenylalanine or tryptophan. D genes are given only for firm matches. Rows give clone size only sometimes, using once, few, many, or a class for an expanded clone.

j_gene: TRBJ2-7
d_gene: NA
len: 12
abundance: NA
v_gene: TRBV7-8
CDR3nt: TGTGCCAGCAGCTTAGTAAGAGGCGAGCAGTACTTC
CDR3aa: CASSLVRGEQYF

j_gene: TRBJ2-2
d_gene: NA
len: 15
abundance: NA
v_gene: TRBV5-6
CDR3nt: TGTGCCAGCAGCATTGCCGGCAGCGCGAAAGGGGAGCTGTTTTTT
CDR3aa: CASSIAGSAKGELFF

j_gene: TRBJ1-5
d_gene: NA
len: 15
abundance: NA
v_gene: TRBV7-2
CDR3nt: TGTGCCAGCAGCCGCGTTGTGGGGGCTGGGCAGCCCCAGCATTTT
CDR3aa: CASSRVVGAGQPQHF

j_gene: TRBJ1-2
d_gene: TRBD1
len: 16
abundance: NA
v_gene: TRBV5-1
CDR3nt: TGCGCCAGCAGCCTGGAGCCGGGACAGGGAAACTATGGCTACACCTTC
CDR3aa: CASSLEPGQGNYGYTF

j_gene: TRBJ2-7
d_gene: NA
len: 13
abundance: NA
v_gene: TRBV5-8
CDR3nt: TGTGCCAGCAACGGCCCGGGGGCGGTTGAGAGGTACTTC
CDR3aa: CASNGPGAVERYF

j_gene: TRBJ1-2
d_gene: NA
len: 10
abundance: NA
v_gene: TRBV20-1
CDR3nt: TGCAGTGCTAGGAGCTATGGCTACACCTTC
CDR3aa: CSARSYGYTF

j_gene: TRBJ1-2
d_gene: NA
len: 11
abundance: NA
v_gene: TRBV20-1
CDR3nt: TGCAGTCCAGGAGGGGCAGGTGGCTACACCTTC
CDR3aa: CSPGGAGGYTF

j_gene: TRBJ2-7
d_gene: TRBD2
len: 13
abundance: NA
v_gene: TRBV30
CDR3nt: TGTGCCTGGAGTGCGACTAGCTCCGGAGAGCAGTACTTC
CDR3aa: CAWSATSSGEQYF

j_gene: TRBJ2-1
d_gene: NA
len: 18
abundance: NA
v_gene: TRBV4-1
CDR3nt: TGCGCCAGCAGCCAATCCGGGGCCACCCGGGGGCCTTACAATGAGCAGTTCTTC
CDR3aa: CASSQSGATRGPYNEQFF

j_gene: TRBJ1-1
d_gene: TRBD1
len: 15
abundance: once
v_gene: TRBV6-5
CDR3nt: TGTGCCAGCAGTTACTCGACAGGGGTGAACACTGAAGCTTTCTTT
CDR3aa: CASSYSTGVNTEAFF

j_gene: TRBJ1-3
d_gene: NA
len: 15
abundance: NA
v_gene: TRBV7-2
CDR3nt: TGTGCCAGCAGCTTAGCAGGGTCACCCGGAAACACCATATATTTT
CDR3aa: CASSLAGSPGNTIYF

j_gene: TRBJ2-1
d_gene: NA
len: 14
abundance: NA
v_gene: TRBV7-9
CDR3nt: TGTGCCAGCAGCTTAGCGAAGAGCTACAATGAGCAGTTCTTC
CDR3aa: CASSLAKSYNEQFF

j_gene: TRBJ1-2
d_gene: NA
len: 14
abundance: NA
v_gene: TRBV11-2
CDR3nt: TGTGCCAGCAGCTTAGGAGAGGGCTTTTATGGCTACACCTTC
CDR3aa: CASSLGEGFYGYTF

j_gene: TRBJ2-7
d_gene: TRBD2
len: 13
abundance: NA
v_gene: TRBV2
CDR3nt: TGTGCCACATCCTGGGGGGGTACCTACGAGCAGTACTTC
CDR3aa: CATSWGGTYEQYF

j_gene: TRBJ2-2
d_gene: NA
len: 14
abundance: NA
v_gene: TRBV6-8
CDR3nt: TGTGCCAGCAGAGAAACAGCGAACACCGGGGAGCTGTTTTTT
CDR3aa: CASRETANTGELFF

j_gene: TRBJ2-7
d_gene: TRBD2
len: 17
abundance: NA
v_gene: TRBV7-2
CDR3nt: TGTGCCAGCAGCTTAGGGACCCTAGCGGGAGTTATATACGAGCAGTACTTC
CDR3aa: CASSLGTLAGVIYEQYF

j_gene: TRBJ1-3
d_gene: TRBD1
len: 15
abundance: NA
v_gene: TRBV18
CDR3nt: TGTGCCAGCTCAGTGGGACAGGTGCCTGGAAACACCATATATTTT
CDR3aa: CASSVGQVPGNTIYF

j_gene: TRBJ2-3
d_gene: TRBD1
len: 16
abundance: NA
v_gene: TRBV5-1
CDR3nt: TGCGCCAGCAGCTTGGAGGGACAGTTTAGCACAGATACGCAGTATTTT
CDR3aa: CASSLEGQFSTDTQYF

j_gene: TRBJ2-1
d_gene: TRBD1
len: 12
abundance: NA
v_gene: TRBV7-2
CDR3nt: TGTGCCAGCAGCTCCAACCGGGACAGACAGTTCTTC
CDR3aa: CASSSNRDRQFF

j_gene: TRBJ2-7
d_gene: NA
len: 14
abundance: NA
v_gene: TRBV2
CDR3nt: TGTGCCAGCAGTGATTCCCCCAGGTCCTACGAGCAGTACTTC
CDR3aa: CASSDSPRSYEQYF

j_gene: TRBJ2-5
d_gene: NA
len: 16
abundance: once
v_gene: TRBV21-1
CDR3nt: TGTGCCAGCCGTCGGCGGGGGCCCCCAACCACGGAGACCCAGTACTTC
CDR3aa: CASRRRGPPTTETQYF

j_gene: TRBJ1-2
d_gene: NA
len: 13
abundance: NA
v_gene: TRBV10-3
CDR3nt: TGTGCCATCAGTGTCCAGACTAACTATGGCTACACCTTC
CDR3aa: CAISVQTNYGYTF

j_gene: TRBJ2-5
d_gene: NA
len: 13
abundance: NA
v_gene: TRBV10-3
CDR3nt: TGTGCCATCAGTGACGGTCAGCAAGAGACCCAGTACTTC
CDR3aa: CAISDGQQETQYF

j_gene: TRBJ1-5
d_gene: NA
len: 15
abundance: once
v_gene: TRBV5-8
CDR3nt: TGTGCCAGCAGCTTGGACATGTCAAACAATCAGCCCCAGCATTTT
CDR3aa: CASSLDMSNNQPQHF